The source of this T cell receptor beta chain is a study of cytomegalovirus exposure and HLA in healthy donors. Points from the study as a whole: In presence/absence analyses, roughly uniform sequencing depth across donors was assumed.

V lost 4 bases and J lost 8; bases outside the gene matches: 8. Germline V lookup: CDR1 SNHLY, CDR2 FYNNEI. The CDR3 runs to 14 residues. The primer mix had 60 Vbeta and 13 Jbeta primers. TCRdb's copy holds only in-frame clones and misses some; the assay was immunoSEQ multiplex PCR. The sample lists 120,000 or so clones; under 80% were seen once. This clone was found a few times. Its antigen is undetermined. What was sequenced was PBMCs. This TCR derives from a man in his forties in good health and CMV-seropositive. V gene TRBV2 combines with J gene TRBJ2-1; 7 bases match TRBD1. Written as DNA, the CDR3 is TGTGCCAGCAGTGGGCTAGCAGGGGGTGATGAGCAGTTCTTC. It encodes CASSGLAGGDEQFF.